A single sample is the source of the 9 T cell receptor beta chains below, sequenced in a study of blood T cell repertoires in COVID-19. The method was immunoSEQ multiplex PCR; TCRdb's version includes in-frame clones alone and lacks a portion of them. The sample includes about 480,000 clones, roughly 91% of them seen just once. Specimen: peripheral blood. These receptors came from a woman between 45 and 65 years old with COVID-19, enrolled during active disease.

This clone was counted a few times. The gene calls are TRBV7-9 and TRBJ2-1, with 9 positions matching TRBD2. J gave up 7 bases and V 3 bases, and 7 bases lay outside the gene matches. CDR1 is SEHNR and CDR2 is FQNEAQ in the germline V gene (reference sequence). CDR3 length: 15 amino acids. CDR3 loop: CASSFASGVGNEQFF. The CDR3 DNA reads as TGTGCCAGCAGCTTTGCTAGCGGGGTAGGGAATGAGCAGTTCTTC.

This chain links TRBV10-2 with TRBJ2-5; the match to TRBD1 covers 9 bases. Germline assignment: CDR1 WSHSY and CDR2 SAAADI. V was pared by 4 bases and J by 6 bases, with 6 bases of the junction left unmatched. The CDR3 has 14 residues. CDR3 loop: CASSAGQGTKTQYF. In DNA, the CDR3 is TGCGCCAGCAGTGCGGGACAGGGTACGAAGACCCAGTACTTC.

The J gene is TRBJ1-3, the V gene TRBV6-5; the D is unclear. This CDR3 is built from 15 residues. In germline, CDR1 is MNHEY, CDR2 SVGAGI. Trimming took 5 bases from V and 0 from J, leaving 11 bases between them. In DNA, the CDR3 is TGTGCCAGCAGTAAACTATCTTACTCTGGAAACACCATATATTTT. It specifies CASSKLSYSGNTIYF.

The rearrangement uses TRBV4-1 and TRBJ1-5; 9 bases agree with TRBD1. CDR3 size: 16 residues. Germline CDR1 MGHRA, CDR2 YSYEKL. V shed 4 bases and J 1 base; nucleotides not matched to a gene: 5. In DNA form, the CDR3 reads TGCGCCAGCAGCCCCTGGGGACAGGGCAGCAATCAGCCCCAGCATTTT. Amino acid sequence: CASSPWGQGSNQPQHF.

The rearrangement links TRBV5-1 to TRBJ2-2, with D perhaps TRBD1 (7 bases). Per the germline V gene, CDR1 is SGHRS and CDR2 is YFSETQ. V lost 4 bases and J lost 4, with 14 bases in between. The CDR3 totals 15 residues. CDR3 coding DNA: TGCGCCAGCAGCGTCCGACAGGGAGGCACCGGGGAGCTGTTTTTT. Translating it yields CASSVRQGGTGELFF.

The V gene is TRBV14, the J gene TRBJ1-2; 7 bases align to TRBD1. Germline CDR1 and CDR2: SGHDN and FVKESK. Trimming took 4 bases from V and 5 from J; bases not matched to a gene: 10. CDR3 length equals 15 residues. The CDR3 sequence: CASSLTRGGGYGYTF. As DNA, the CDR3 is TGTGCCAGCAGCCTCACCCGAGGGGGCGGGTATGGCTACACCTTC.

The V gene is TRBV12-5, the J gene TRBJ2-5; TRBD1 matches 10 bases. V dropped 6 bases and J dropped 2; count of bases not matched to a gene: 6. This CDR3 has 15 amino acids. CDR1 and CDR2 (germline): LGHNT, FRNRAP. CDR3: CASGPGQGYQETQYF. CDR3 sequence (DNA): TGTGCTAGTGGCCCGGGACAGGGGTATCAAGAGACCCAGTACTTC.

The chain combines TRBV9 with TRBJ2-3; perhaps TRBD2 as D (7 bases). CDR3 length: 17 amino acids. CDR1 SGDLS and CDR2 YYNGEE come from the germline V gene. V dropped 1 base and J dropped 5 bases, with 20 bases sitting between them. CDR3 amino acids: CASSVRKGGGAEDTQYF. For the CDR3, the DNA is TGTGCCAGCAGCGTACGGAAAGGAGGGGGGGCCGAAGATACGCAGTATTTT.

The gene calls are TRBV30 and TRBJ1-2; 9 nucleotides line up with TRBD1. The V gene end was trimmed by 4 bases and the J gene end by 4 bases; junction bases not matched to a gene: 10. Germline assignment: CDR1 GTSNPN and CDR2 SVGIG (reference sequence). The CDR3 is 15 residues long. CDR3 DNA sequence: TGTGCCTGGACCCCCACCGGGACAGGGCCCTATGGCTACACCTTC. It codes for CAWTPTGTGPYGYTF.